This T cell receptor beta chain came from a study of blood T cell repertoires in COVID-19. Study summary: Samples of COVID-19 (acute and convalescent) were obtained from the United States, Italy and Spain. In each case, the material was cDNA or gDNA derived from T cells, B-cell-depleted T cells, or PBMCs.

Original processing methods: How many nucleated cells were present was estimated from reference gene primer amplification. Some clones are missing from TCRdb's copy, which holds only in-frame ones; the method was immunoSEQ multiplex PCR. Clonal size and the V and J genes are those of that table, whereas D and trimming came from the DNA. The sample records 200,000 to 300,000 clones, about 85% being singletons. Only a few counts were recorded for this clone. Deletions cut 7 bases from V and 2 bases from J, with 15 bases between. The CDR3 has 14 residues. Germline loops: CDR1 SGHTS, CDR2 YDEGEE. This sequence originates from a man between 18 and 29 years old with active or convalescent COVID-19. Sequenced: peripheral blood. V usage is TRBV5-8 and J usage is TRBJ1-1; unclear D gene. In DNA form, the CDR3 reads TGTGCCAGCCTACTAGCCCGGGAAAACACTGAAGCTTTCTTT. Amino acids: CASLLARENTEAFF.